This TCR beta chain was observed in a study of blood T cell repertoires in COVID-19. Study information: Samples representing acute and convalescent COVID-19 were sourced from the United States, Italy and Spain. T cells, B-cell-depleted T cells, or PBMCs supplied cDNA or gDNA.

Method: immunoSEQ multiplex PCR; TCRdb's copy keeps in-frame clones and lacks some. The table has around 140,000 clones, about 89% seen once. Source material: peripheral blood. The TCR comes from a man aged 45-65 years with active COVID-19.

The CDR3 sequence is CASSLAAGSYLGTEAFF. The CDR3 region has the DNA TGTGCCAGCAGCTTAGCGGCAGGGTCCTACCTCGGAACTGAAGCTTTCTTT. The chain combines TRBV7-9 with TRBJ1-1; TRBD1 might be the D (5 bases). This CDR3 region has 17 residues. V was clipped by 0 bases and J by 5 bases, with 19 bases between them. Germline V lookup: CDR1 SEHNR, CDR2 FQNEAQ (reference sequence).